The text below deals with one T cell receptor beta chain. An end of the junction does not agree with germline; a read error may underlie this. Clones were sequenced by immunoSEQ multiplex PCR, and TCRdb holds only the in-frame ones, with some missing. The sample shows under 200,000 clones, 70% to 90% of them seen only once. The record originates from a study of blood T cell repertoires in COVID-19. In the study overall: Sample material is recorded as cDNA or gDNA derived from T cells, B-cell-depleted T cells, or PBMCs.

Germline lookup yields CDR1 SSHAT and CDR2 FNYEAQ (reference sequence). The CDR3 runs to 16 residues. Sequencing was carried out using peripheral blood. This clonotype originated in a woman aged 60-75 years with COVID-19, enrolled during active disease. V gene TRBV7-7 combines with J gene TRBJ1-4, with D hard to call. The CDR3 sequence is CASSLAPGGGSEKLFF. The DNA of the CDR3 is TGTGCTAGCAGCTTAGCGCCAGGAGGCGGCTCAGAAAAACTGTTTTTT.